The sequence of this T cell receptor beta chain was determined in a study of molecular identifiers for immune sequencing clone quantification. Study-level background: In replicates, RNA taken from 20,000 or 100,000 naive CD8 cells was divided five ways, and four portions underwent sequencing. Study-level results: Naive cells had under 1% of molecules in clones above 20 RNA copies, effectors over 97%. Barcode sharing among identical TCR molecules could make large clones appear smaller.

Germline CDR1 reads MNHNY; CDR2 reads SVGAGI (reference sequence). The ends were cut back, 2 bases at V and 0 bases at J, with 5 bases in the middle. The CDR3 is 14 amino acids. This clonotype was counted at least ten times. Its antigen is undetermined. Preparation of the bulk TCR libraries relied on previously described methods and listed TCR primers. TCRdb re-called the PCR reads with MiXCR, one entry per CDR3 protein. The sample carries about 640,000 distinct CDR3 sequences, about 20% recorded once. The clonotype originates from a human donor in good health. Some libraries in this study had Jurkat cell RNA spiked in. This chain uses TRBV6-6 with TRBJ1-3; D call uncertain. The sequenced sample was naive CD8+ T cells from blood, with Jurkat cell RNA spiked in. As for subset: FACS-sorted CD8+CD4-CCR7+CD45RA+ naive T cells. This CDR3 is CASSYQSSGNTIYF. CDR3 bases: TGTGCCAGCAGTTACCAAAGCTCTGGAAACACCATATATTTT.